The clone carrying this TCR beta chain came up once. What it binds is not known. Germline assignment: CDR1 LNHDA and CDR2 SQIVND (reference sequence). Trimming cost V 5 bases and J 2 bases; bases outside gene matches: 17. The CDR3 length is 18 residues. The data derive from a study of cytotoxic CD8 clonotypes in ibrutinib-treated CLL. Library input was about 2 micrograms of DNA from cryopreserved PBMCs. General study points: Public clonotypes were seen rarely and were contracted or stable on treatment.

The planned depth of sequencing spanned 1 in 200,000 to 1 in 1 million T cells. Clones were read by immunoSEQ multiplex PCR, and TCRdb kept only the in-frame ones, dropping some. Of 12,000 or so clones in the sample, about four fifths are singletons; the top ten hold under 25%. This rearrangement joins TRBV19 to TRBJ2-7; 8 positions match TRBD2. Sequences were derived from PBMCs, sampled at disease progression, from a patient treated with ibrutinib. This clonotype was obtained from a human donor with chronic lymphocytic leukemia. The CDR3 DNA reads as TGTGCCAGTAGTCGTACCCCCAGGGGAGCGGGAGACCCCTACGAGCAGTACTTC. Translated, it gives CASSRTPRGAGDPYEQYF.